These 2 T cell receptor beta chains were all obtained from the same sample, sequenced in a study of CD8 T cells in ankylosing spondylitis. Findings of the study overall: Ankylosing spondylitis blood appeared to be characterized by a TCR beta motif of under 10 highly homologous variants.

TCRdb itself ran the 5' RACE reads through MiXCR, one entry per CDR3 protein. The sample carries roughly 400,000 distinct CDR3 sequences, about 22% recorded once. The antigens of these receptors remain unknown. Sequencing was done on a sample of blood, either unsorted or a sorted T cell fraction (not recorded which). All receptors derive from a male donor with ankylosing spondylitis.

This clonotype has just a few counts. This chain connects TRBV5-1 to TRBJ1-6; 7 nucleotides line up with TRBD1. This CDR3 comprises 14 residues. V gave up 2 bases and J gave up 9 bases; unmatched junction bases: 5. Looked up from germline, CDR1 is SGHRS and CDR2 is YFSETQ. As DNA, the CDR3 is TGCGCCAGCAGCTTTGGACAGGAGGGTTCACCCCTCCACTTT. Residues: CASSFGQEGSPLHF.

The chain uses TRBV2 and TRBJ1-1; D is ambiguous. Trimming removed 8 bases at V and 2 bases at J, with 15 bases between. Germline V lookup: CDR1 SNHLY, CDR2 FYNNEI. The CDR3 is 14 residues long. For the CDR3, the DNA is TGTGCCAGCCGACTTCGGCAGTCTAACACTGAAGCTTTCTTT. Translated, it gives CASRLRQSNTEAFF. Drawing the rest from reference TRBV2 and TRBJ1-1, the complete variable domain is EPEVTQTPSHQVTQMGQEVILRCVPISNHLYFYWYRQILGQKVEFLVSFYNNEISEKSEIFDDQFSVERPDGSNFTLKIRSTKLEDSAMYFCASRLRQSNTEAFFGQGTRLTVV.